This TCR beta chain comes out of a study of a mutant IDH1 vaccine in newly diagnosed glioma. About the study: Treatment recipients were approximately 62% male and around 40% female, and their mean age was about 39 years. Every participant had undergone radiotherapy, temozolomide, or both before, and most underwent both. Study-level points and caveats: Shifts in the top peripheral T cell clonotypes seemed unrelated to pseudoprogression.

In the case of this clone: Antigen specificity is unknown.

Time point given: week 11, during vaccination. The content of each vaccine dose was 300 ug of mutant IDH1 20-mer peptide, and topical imiquimod accompanied it. In germline, CDR1 is MRHNA, CDR2 SNTAGT. This CDR3 spans 17 amino acids. V trimming: 3 bases; J trimming: 6 bases; junction bases outside the gene matches: 12. The table came from immunoSEQ multiplex PCR; TCRdb's copy has only in-frame clones and leaves some out. This table has about 40,000 clones, 84% appearing once. This material consisted of PBMCs, taken from a glioma patient whose treatment included an IDH1 peptide vaccine. This rearrangement joins TRBV6-4 to TRBJ2-2; 8 bases are shared with TRBD2. This receptor was taken from a middle-aged man with glioma. The CDR3 loop reads CASSDRSGSAIAGELFF. The CDR3 DNA sequence: TGTGCCAGCAGTGATCGAAGCGGGAGCGCTATAGCCGGGGAGCTGTTTTTT.